This record concerns one T cell receptor beta chain sequence. Its antigen remains unknown. It may be a read error: a sequence one base away is much more abundant. Using a J-beta primer mix together with a sample-barcoded 5' primer, a second PCR was run for 7 to 11 cycles. Every individual sample yielded 2.5 million or more paired-end reads (each containing CDR3). TCRdb fed the 5' RACE reads into MiXCR, producing one record per CDR3 protein. The sample includes about 930,000 distinct CDR3 sequences, almost 30% of them seen just once. The data derive from a study of blood T cells in healthy people across ages. Study in general: Per every two T cells, about one barcoded beta molecule was captured by template switching.

Overall study findings and caveats: More naive CD4+ cells and higher diversity were found in long-lived than in aged donors.

This sample also belongs to another study, concerning T cells of mothers and their children. That report notes: For related and unrelated pairs alike, thymic selection shapes TCR recombination output similarly.

The sequencing sample was made of blood. This clonotype originated in a middle-aged woman in good health.

CDR3 sequence: CSARGQGGYNEQYF. As DNA, the CDR3 is TGCAGTGCTAGAGGGCAAGGGGGTTACAATGAGCAGTACTTC. V is TRBV20-1 and J is TRBJ2-7, with D maybe TRBD1 (6 bases). The CDR3 extends over 14 amino acids. V gave up 1 base and J gave up 7 bases, with 17 bases separating them. Per the germline V gene, CDR1 is DFQATT and CDR2 is SNEGSKA (reference sequence).